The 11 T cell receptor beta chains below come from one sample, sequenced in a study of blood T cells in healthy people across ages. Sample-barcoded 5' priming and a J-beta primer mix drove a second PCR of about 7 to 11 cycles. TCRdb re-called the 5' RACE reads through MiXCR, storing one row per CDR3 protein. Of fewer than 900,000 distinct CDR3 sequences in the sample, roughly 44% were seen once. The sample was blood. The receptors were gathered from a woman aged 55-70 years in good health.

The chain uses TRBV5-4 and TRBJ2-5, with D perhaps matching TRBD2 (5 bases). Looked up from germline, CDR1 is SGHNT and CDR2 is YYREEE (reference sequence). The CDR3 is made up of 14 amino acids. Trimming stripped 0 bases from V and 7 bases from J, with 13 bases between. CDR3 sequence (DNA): TGTGCCAGCAGCTTGGACGGGGTCCTTGGGACCCAGTACTTC. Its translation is CASSLDGVLGTQYF. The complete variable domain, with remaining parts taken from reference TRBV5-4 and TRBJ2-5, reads ETGVTQSPTHLIKTRGQQVTLRCSSQSGHNTVSWYQQALGQGPQFIFQYYREEENGRGNFPPRFSGLQFPNYSSELNVNALELDDSALYLCASSLDGVLGTQYFGPGTRLLVL.

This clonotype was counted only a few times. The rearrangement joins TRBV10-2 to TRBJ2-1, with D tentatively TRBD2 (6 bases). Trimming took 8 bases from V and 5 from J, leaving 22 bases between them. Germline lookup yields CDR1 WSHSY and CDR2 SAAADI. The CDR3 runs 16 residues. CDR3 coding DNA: TGCGCCAGCTCCTCGAAACAGGAGGGTCCGCACAATGAGCAGTTCTTC. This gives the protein CASSSKQEGPHNEQFF.

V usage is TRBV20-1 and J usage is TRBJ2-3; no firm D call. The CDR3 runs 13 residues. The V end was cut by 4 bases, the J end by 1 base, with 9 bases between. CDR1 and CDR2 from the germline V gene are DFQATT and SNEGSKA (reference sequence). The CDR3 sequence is CSATLKGTDTQYF. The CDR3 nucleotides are TGCAGTGCTACTCTGAAGGGCACAGATACGCAGTATTTT.

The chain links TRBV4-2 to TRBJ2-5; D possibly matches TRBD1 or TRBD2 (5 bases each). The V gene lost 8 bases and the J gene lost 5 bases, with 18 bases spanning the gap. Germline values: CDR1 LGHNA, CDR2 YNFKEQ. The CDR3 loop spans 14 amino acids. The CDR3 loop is CASAAVGAGETQYF. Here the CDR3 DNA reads TGTGCCAGCGCGGCAGTCGGGGCAGGGGAGACCCAGTACTTC.

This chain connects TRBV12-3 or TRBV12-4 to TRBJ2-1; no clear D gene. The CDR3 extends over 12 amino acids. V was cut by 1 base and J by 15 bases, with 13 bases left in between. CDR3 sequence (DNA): TGTGCCAGCAGTTTAGTGCCCTCAAGGTCGTTCTTC. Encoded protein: CASSLVPSRSFF.

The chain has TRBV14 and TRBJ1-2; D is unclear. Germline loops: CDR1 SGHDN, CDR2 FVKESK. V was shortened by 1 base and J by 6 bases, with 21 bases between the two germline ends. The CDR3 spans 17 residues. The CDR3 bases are TGTGCCAGCAGCCAAGTAGATGTGGGAGGTTTACGGAATGGCTACACCTTC. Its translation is CASSQVDVGGLRNGYTF.

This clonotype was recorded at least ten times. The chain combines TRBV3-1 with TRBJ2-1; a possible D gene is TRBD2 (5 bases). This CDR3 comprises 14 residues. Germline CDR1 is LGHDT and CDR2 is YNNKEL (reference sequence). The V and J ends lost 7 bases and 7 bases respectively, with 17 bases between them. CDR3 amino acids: CASTEGWSGNEQFF. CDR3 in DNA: TGTGCCAGCACCGAGGGATGGTCGGGGAATGAGCAGTTCTTC.

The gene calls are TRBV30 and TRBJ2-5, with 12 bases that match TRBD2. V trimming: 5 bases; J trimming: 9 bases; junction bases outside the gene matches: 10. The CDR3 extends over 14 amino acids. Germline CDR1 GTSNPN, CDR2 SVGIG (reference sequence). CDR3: CAWFGTSGPRAQYF. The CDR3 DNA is TGTGCCTGGTTCGGGACTAGCGGGCCCCGGGCCCAGTACTTC.

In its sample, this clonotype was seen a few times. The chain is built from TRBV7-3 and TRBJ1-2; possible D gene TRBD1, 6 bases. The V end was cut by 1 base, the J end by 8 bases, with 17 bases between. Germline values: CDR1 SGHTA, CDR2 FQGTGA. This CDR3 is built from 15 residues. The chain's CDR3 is CASSLKGSAGEGYTF. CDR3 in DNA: TGTGCCAGCAGCTTAAAAGGATCGGCAGGGGAGGGCTACACCTTC.

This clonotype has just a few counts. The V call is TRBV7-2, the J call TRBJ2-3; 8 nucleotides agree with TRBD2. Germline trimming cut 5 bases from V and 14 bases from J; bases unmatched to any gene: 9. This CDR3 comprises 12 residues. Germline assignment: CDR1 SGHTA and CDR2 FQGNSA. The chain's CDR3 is CASSPGTSLWYF. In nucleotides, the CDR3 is TGTGCCAGCAGCCCCGGGACTAGTCTTTGGTATTTT.

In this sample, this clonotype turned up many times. CDR3 bases: TGTGCCAGCAGCTGGGCGGGTGCTTCCTACGAGCAGTACTTC. It is translated as CASSWAGASYEQYF. This rearrangement joins TRBV7-9 to TRBJ2-7, with a possible D match to TRBD2 (5 bases). Trimming took 4 bases from V and 1 from J, leaving 11 bases between them. The CDR3 extends over 14 amino acids. Per the germline V gene, CDR1 is SEHNR and CDR2 is FQNEAQ (reference sequence).